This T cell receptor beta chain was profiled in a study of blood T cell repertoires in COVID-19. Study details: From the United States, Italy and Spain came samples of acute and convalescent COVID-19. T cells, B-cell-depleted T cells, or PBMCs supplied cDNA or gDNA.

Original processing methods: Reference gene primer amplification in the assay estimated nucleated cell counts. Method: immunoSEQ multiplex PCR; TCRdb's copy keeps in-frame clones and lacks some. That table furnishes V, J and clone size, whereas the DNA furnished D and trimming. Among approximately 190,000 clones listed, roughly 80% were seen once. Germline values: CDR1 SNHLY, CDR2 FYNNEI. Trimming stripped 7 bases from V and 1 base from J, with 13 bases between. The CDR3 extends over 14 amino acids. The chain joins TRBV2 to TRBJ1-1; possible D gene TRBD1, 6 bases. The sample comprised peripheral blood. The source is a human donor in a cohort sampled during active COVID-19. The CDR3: CASTGTTGNTEAFF. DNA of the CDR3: TGTGCCAGCACGGGAACGACAGGGAACACTGAAGCTTTCTTT.